This T cell receptor (beta chain) was recorded in a study of molecular identifiers for immune sequencing clone quantification (dated by TCRdb to the late 2010s). With respect to the entire study: For a replicate experiment, RNA from roughly 20,000 or 100,000 naive CD8 T cells was divided into five aliquots, and four of the five aliquots were sequenced. CD8 T cells were used in a methods study to benchmark molecular-identifier clustering-based TCR repertoire sequencing (MIDCIRS) and TCR RNA copy counting. The full study reports these points: In CMV-specific effector cells, clones with more than 20 RNA copies accounted for over 97% of molecules, whereas in naive cells such clones accounted for under 1%. About 3 recovered TCR RNA copies per cell were obtained by modeling, versus around 9.8 by digital PCR, implying a capture efficiency of 30% to 35%. Naive libraries contained spiked-in Jurkat TCR RNA (roughly 10 copies' worth), which is not part of the donor repertoire. When barcode sub-clustering was omitted, TCR diversity was inflated by chimeric consensus sequences, with chimeras reaching as high as 47%. Highly expanded clone sizes could be underestimated if identical TCR molecules share a barcode. Spiked-in Jurkat TCR RNA equal to a single cell's worth was reported to be detectable even within one million naive CD8 T cells.

The CDR3 sequence holds 15 residues, the cysteine and phenylalanine included. The sequence is cut down to CDR3 DNA, 45 bases in frame from base 1. V sheds 1 base and J sheds 0 bases, leaving 9 bases between their ends. From a lookup of the germline V gene, CDR1 and CDR2 are MDHEN and SYDVKM. The method behind the library was PCR. TCRdb names NextSeq 500 as the instrument used. Bulk TCR libraries were prepared as previously described, using TCR primers listed in Table S5. The Qiagen AllPrep DNA/RNA kit was used to purify total RNA. Reads from multiple sequencing runs of the same library were pooled before analysis. The paper's processing steps were these. Reads were retained only if an exact TCR constant sequence was present, and the retained reads were trimmed to 150 nt and grouped according to their 12-nt molecular barcodes. Reads in each barcode group were sub-clustered using a 15% Levenshtein threshold, and a quality-weighted consensus sequence was built for each RNA molecule. Non-functional sequences were excluded, and lower-count sequences lying one edit away from another sequence were also excluded. Based on a fit of two negative binomial distributions, barcode sub-clusters having less than 20% of the maximum read count were discarded. TCRdb applied fastp at Q25 and MiXCR to the public reads, then kept only in-frame beta chains. Rows with a matching CDR3 protein are joined into one entry that keeps the most common DNA and genes. It is TCRdb's table, rather than the study itself, that gives the V and J calls and clone size. The sample table contains approximately 550,000 distinct CDR3 sequences; only one count was recorded for about a quarter of them. The ten largest make up under 0.85% of the sample.

Naive CD8 T cell libraries were made from roughly 20,000 to 1,000,000 sorted cells using 10%, 30% or 50% of purified RNA. Naive CD8 T cells, defined as CD8+CD4-CCR7+CD45RA+, were FACS-sorted into RLT Plus buffer on a BD FACSAria II. Detection sensitivity was tested by spiking Jurkat RNA equal to some 10 TCR copies' worth into samples containing roughly 17,000-1,100,000 naive CD8 T cells. Enrichment of CD8 T cells was done with RosetteSep CD8+ T Cell Enrichment Cocktail plus Ficoll-Paque, and ACK red cell lysis came afterward. This clonotype appeared a few times. No cognate antigen has been identified for it. No per-base quality is available; no much larger clone lies one base away.

The chain employs TRBV28 and TRBJ1-1; 6 matching bases give a weak D call of TRBD1. This TCR derives from a human donor in good health. Some libraries in this study had Jurkat cell RNA spiked in. The specimen was naive CD8+ T cells from blood, with Jurkat cell RNA spiked in. The sample's cell subset or site label is to be understood as: FACS-sorted CD8+CD4-CCR7+CD45RA+ naive T cells. The sequenced DNA is TGTGCCAGCAGTTTATTGGCAGGGGTGAACACTGAAGCTTTCTTT. Its translation is CASSLLAGVNTEAFF.